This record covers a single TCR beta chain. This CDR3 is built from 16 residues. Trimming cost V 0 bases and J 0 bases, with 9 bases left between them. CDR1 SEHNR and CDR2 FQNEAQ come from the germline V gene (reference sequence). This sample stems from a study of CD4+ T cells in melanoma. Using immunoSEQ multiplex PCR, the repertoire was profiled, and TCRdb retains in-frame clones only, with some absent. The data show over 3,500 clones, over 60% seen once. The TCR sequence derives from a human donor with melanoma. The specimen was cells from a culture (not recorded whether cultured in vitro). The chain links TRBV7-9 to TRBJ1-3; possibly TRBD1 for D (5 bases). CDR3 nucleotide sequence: TGTGCCAGCAGCTTAGCCCTAACAGGCTCTGGAAACACCATATATTTT. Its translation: CASSLALTGSGNTIYF.